A single sample gave rise to the 30 T cell receptor beta chains below, sequenced in a study of cytomegalovirus exposure and HLA in healthy donors. TCRdb's table, derived via immunoSEQ multiplex PCR, lists solely in-frame clones and lacks some. The data contain some 180,000 clones, around nine tenths of them seen just once; the ten biggest clones take up 7.2%. Specimen: PBMCs. Receptor source: a man aged 25-45 years in good health and CMV-seropositive.

This rearrangement joins TRBV6-5 to TRBJ2-7; TRBD2 is a possible D gene (5 bases). The V gene lost 8 bases and the J gene lost 2 bases, with 16 bases spanning the gap. The CDR3 covers 14 residues. From germline, CDR1 is MNHEY and CDR2 SVGAGI. The DNA for the CDR3 is TGTGCCAGCGCCAACACGGGATCGCCCTACGAGCAGTACTTC. This encodes CASANTGSPYEQYF.

This chain uses TRBV7-3 with TRBJ2-5; 10 bases are a match to TRBD2. CDR3 length: 15 amino acids. Germline V CDR1 and CDR2: SGHTA, FQGTGA. The J segment lost 4 bases and the V segment lost 2 bases, leaving 4 bases of the junction unmatched. Here the CDR3 DNA reads TGTGCCAGCAGCTTAGAGCGGGGGGGCGTAGAGACCCAGTACTTC. Protein sequence: CASSLERGGVETQYF.

This clone was detected a few times. V gene TRBV2 combines with J gene TRBJ1-2, with 8 bases matching TRBD1. With V trimmed by 6 bases and J by 8 bases, 8 bases remained unmatched. Germline loops: CDR1 SNHLY, CDR2 FYNNEI. The CDR3 totals 13 residues. The CDR3 loop is CASRPQGAGGYTF. CDR3 in DNA: TGTGCCAGCAGGCCCCAGGGGGCTGGGGGCTACACCTTC.

This rearrangement joins TRBV6-5 to TRBJ2-3, with D perhaps matching TRBD1 (6 bases). The CDR3 loop spans 12 amino acids. V shed 8 bases and J shed 2 bases, with 8 bases lying between them. CDR1 and CDR2 (germline): MNHEY, SVGAGI. The CDR3 protein is CASRDTTDTQYF. The DNA of the CDR3 is TGTGCCAGCCGGGACACCACAGATACGCAGTATTTT.

This chain connects TRBV9 to TRBJ2-1; the D is unclear. V was trimmed by 0 bases and J by 0 bases, leaving 7 bases between them. CDR3 length: 15 residues. Per germline, CDR1 SGDLS and CDR2 YYNGEE. This CDR3 reads CASSVEWGSYNEQFF. For the CDR3, the DNA is TGTGCCAGCAGCGTAGAATGGGGCTCCTACAATGAGCAGTTCTTC.

This clone appeared a few times. V usage is TRBV29-1 and J usage is TRBJ2-1, with 8 nucleotides matching TRBD2. There are 13 residues in the CDR3. Germline V lookup: CDR1 SQVTM, CDR2 ANQGSEA. V shed 5 bases, J shed 5 bases, and the junction held 5 bases outside the gene matches. CDR3 nucleotide sequence: TGCAGCGTTCGGAGCGGGGGTCACAATGAGCAGTTCTTC. Translating it yields CSVRSGGHNEQFF.

This clone was seen a few times. The chain combines TRBV7-6 with TRBJ2-5, with D unresolved. The CDR3 runs to 14 residues. The germline V gene has CDR1 SGHVS and CDR2 FNYEAQ. The V end lost 0 bases, the J end lost 3 bases, and 8 bases lay between the germline ends. The CDR3 region is CASSLAHVKETQYF. The CDR3 DNA reads as TGTGCCAGCAGCTTAGCGCACGTGAAAGAGACCCAGTACTTC.

The chain recombines TRBV5-1 with TRBJ1-4; D gene unclear. Between the trimmed V and J ends, which lost 0 bases and 0 bases, there was a span of 18 bases. The V gene's germline CDR1 is SGHRS and CDR2 YFSETQ. CDR3 length: 19 residues. The CDR3 here is CASSLERPGRNPTNEKLFF. The DNA of the CDR3 is TGCGCCAGCAGCTTGGAACGACCGGGCCGAAATCCAACTAATGAAAAACTGTTTTTT.

The chain employs TRBV5-6 and TRBJ1-1; 7 bases match TRBD1. Germline CDR1 and CDR2: SGHDT and YYEEEE. There are 16 residues in the CDR3. V was pared by 4 bases and J by 1 base, with 10 bases of the junction left unmatched. CDR3 in DNA: TGTGCCAGCAGCCCCGGGACCGGGACAGCGAACACTGAAGCTTTCTTT. Protein sequence: CASSPGTGTANTEAFF.

The chain uses TRBV7-9 and TRBJ1-4; D gene ambiguous. This CDR3 spans 14 amino acids. V lost 6 bases to trimming and J lost 5 bases, with 13 bases between them. Germline assignment: CDR1 SEHNR and CDR2 FQNEAQ (reference sequence). The DNA for the CDR3 is TGTGCCAGCAGTGGCGAGCAGGCGAATGAAAAACTGTTTTTT. Translation: CASSGEQANEKLFF.

The CDR3 coding sequence is TGTGCCGGGGGGACGGCGCGCTTAGGGGCCAACGTCCTGACTTTC. Its translation is CAGGTARLGANVLTF. The chain employs TRBV19 and TRBJ2-6, with D possibly TRBD2 on 6 matching bases. V was clipped by 11 bases and J by 4 bases, with 18 bases between them. CDR3 size: 15 residues. Germline V gene sequence: CDR1 LNHDA, CDR2 SQIVND (reference sequence). Filled out from reference TRBV19 and TRBJ2-6, the complete variable domain reads DGGITQSPKYLFRKEGQNVTLSCEQNLNHDAMYWYRQDPGQGLRLIYYSQIVNDFQKGDIAEGYSVSREKKESFPLTVTSAQKNPTAFYLCAGGTARLGANVLTFGAGSRLTVL.

This chain joins TRBV4-1 and TRBJ2-6; possibly TRBD1 for D (5 bases). Germline assignment: CDR1 MGHRA and CDR2 YSYEKL. The CDR3 length is 16 residues. V lost 0 bases and J 4 bases, leaving 10 bases between the germline ends. This chain's CDR3 is CASSQDEGAGANVLTF. CDR3 nucleotides: TGCGCCAGCAGCCAAGATGAAGGGGCCGGGGCCAACGTCCTGACTTTC.

The chain links TRBV19 to TRBJ1-2, with 7 bases fitting TRBD1. Germline CDR1 LNHDA, CDR2 SQIVND (reference sequence). The V gene end was trimmed by 7 bases and the J gene end by 5 bases; junction bases not matched to a gene: 13. The CDR3 is made up of 15 amino acids. CDR3 loop: CASTYRPGQTYGYTF. The CDR3 nucleotides are TGTGCCAGTACCTACCGCCCGGGACAGACATATGGCTACACCTTC.

The chain carries TRBV5-1 and TRBJ2-5, with 7 bases identical to TRBD1. V lost 0 bases, J lost 2 bases, and 4 bases stayed unmatched. This CDR3 spans 15 amino acids. Germline V gives CDR1 SGHRS, CDR2 YFSETQ. The CDR3 reads CASSLGQGGQETQYF. The CDR3 DNA follows: TGCGCCAGCAGCTTGGGACAGGGCGGGCAAGAGACCCAGTACTTC.

This clone appeared a few times. The chain carries TRBV21-1 and TRBJ1-4. TRBV21-1 is listed as a pseudogene. The CDR3 extends over 17 amino acids. CDR3 DNA: TGTGCCAGCAGCAAGGTAGTACGGGACGGCCAGCAGCGAAAACTGTTTTTT. This translates into CASSKVVRDGQQRKLFF.

The gene calls are TRBV4-2 and TRBJ2-5; D gene uncertain. The CDR3 consists of 14 residues. In germline, CDR1 is LGHNA, CDR2 YNFKEQ. The V gene lost 0 bases and the J gene lost 5 bases, with 10 bases spanning the gap. CDR3 amino acids: CASSQDRDGETQYF. CDR3 nucleotides: TGTGCCAGCAGCCAAGATAGAGACGGGGAGACCCAGTACTTC.

The chain recombines TRBV9 with TRBJ2-7; D call uncertain. Germline CDR1 and CDR2: SGDLS and YYNGEE. Trimming removed 3 bases from V and 3 bases from J, with 7 bases in between. The CDR3 spans 12 residues. Written as DNA, the CDR3 is TGTGCCAGCAGCGCCGAAGGCTACGAGCAGTACTTC. This translates into CASSAEGYEQYF.

The chain links TRBV2 to TRBJ1-4; TRBD1 might be the D (5 bases). Germline V gene sequence: CDR1 SNHLY, CDR2 FYNNEI. Trimming took off 3 bases at V and 0 bases at J, with 8 bases between the two ends. This CDR3 region has 15 residues. CDR3 DNA sequence: TGTGCCAGCAGTGATCAGGGCGCAACTAATGAAAAACTGTTTTTT. It is translated as CASSDQGATNEKLFF. Full variable domain (missing parts from reference TRBV2 and TRBJ1-4): EPEVTQTPSHQVTQMGQEVILRCVPISNHLYFYWYRQILGQKVEFLVSFYNNEISEKSEIFDDQFSVERPDGSNFTLKIRSTKLEDSAMYFCASSDQGATNEKLFFGSGTQLSVL.

This sequence joins TRBV4-1 and TRBJ1-1; 7 bases align to TRBD1. V lost 7 bases, J lost 1 base, and 12 bases stayed unmatched. Germline V gene lookup returns CDR1 MGHRA and CDR2 YSYEKL. The CDR3 runs to 16 residues. The chain's CDR3 is CASNPRQGSPNTEAFF. CDR3 nucleotide sequence: TGCGCCAGCAACCCGCGACAGGGTTCCCCGAACACTGAAGCTTTCTTT.

The gene calls are TRBV6-5 and TRBJ1-1, with 8 bases matching TRBD1. V trimming: 0 bases; J trimming: 7 bases; junction bases outside the gene matches: 1. Germline V lookup: CDR1 MNHEY, CDR2 SVGAGI. The length of the CDR3 is 13 residues. DNA for the CDR3: TGTGCCAGCAGTTACTCGACAGGGGTTGAAGCTTTCTTT. The encoded protein is CASSYSTGVEAFF.

The J gene is TRBJ1-2, the V gene TRBV12-5; weak D call: TRBD1 (6 bases). The CDR3 consists of 18 residues. Germline-derived CDR1 and CDR2 are LGHNT and FRNRAP. The germline V and J ends were trimmed by 6 bases and 8 bases, with 31 bases remaining between them. CDR3 region: CASGDPQEGGSEERGYTF. As DNA, the CDR3 is TGTGCTAGTGGCGACCCCCAGGAGGGGGGCAGCGAGGAAAGGGGCTACACCTTC.

This chain uses TRBV6-1 with TRBJ1-1; 9 bases align to TRBD1. The CDR3 runs 13 residues. Germline trimming cut 6 bases from V and 5 bases from J; bases unmatched to any gene: 4. The germline CDR1 and CDR2 sequences are MNHNS and SASEGT. The DNA for the CDR3 is TGTGCCAGCAGCTGGACAGGGGATACTGAAGCTTTCTTT. It is translated as CASSWTGDTEAFF.

V usage is TRBV25-1 and J usage is TRBJ2-7; D is unclear. The CDR3 extends over 12 amino acids. Trimming took off 4 bases at V and 4 bases at J, with 8 bases between the two ends. In germline, CDR1 is MGHDK, CDR2 SYGVNS. The DNA for the CDR3 is TGTGCCAGCAGTGTAACCGATTACGAGCAGTACTTC. Its translation is CASSVTDYEQYF.

The chain carries TRBV30 and TRBJ1-5, with a weak D call TRBD1 (5 bases). CDR3 length: 14 residues. From germline, CDR1 is GTSNPN and CDR2 SVGIG (reference sequence). V lost 4 bases to trimming and J lost 2 bases, with 12 bases between them. The CDR3 region is CAWNKGGGNQPQHF. In nucleotides, the CDR3 is TGTGCCTGGAACAAAGGAGGGGGCAATCAGCCCCAGCATTTT. The full variable domain, its missing parts supplied by reference TRBV30 and TRBJ1-5, is SQTIHQWPATLVQPVGSPLSLECTVEGTSNPNLYWYRQAAGRGLQLLFYSVGIGQISSEVPQNLSASRPQDRQFILSSKKLLLSDSGFYLCAWNKGGGNQPQHFGDGTRLSIL.

The chain has TRBV9 and TRBJ1-1; a weak D match, TRBD1 (6 bases). The CDR3 is made up of 16 amino acids. Trimming left V 0 bases short and J 1 base short, with 13 bases between. CDR1 is SGDLS and CDR2 is YYNGEE in the germline V gene. The CDR3 is CASSVAAGAWNTEAFF. Here the CDR3 DNA reads TGTGCCAGCAGCGTAGCAGCAGGGGCCTGGAACACTGAAGCTTTCTTT. The whole variable domain, filled in from reference TRBV9 and TRBJ1-1, reads DSGVTQTPKHLITATGQRVTLRCSPRSGDLSVYWYQQSLDQGLQFLIQYYNGEERAKGNILERFSAQQFPDLHSELNLSSLELGDSALYFCASSVAAGAWNTEAFFGQGTRLTVV.

The chain couples TRBV4-2 to TRBJ2-7; a possible D gene is TRBD1 (6 bases). Trimming shortened V by 2 bases and J by 2 bases, and 16 bases separated the two germline ends. This CDR3 spans 16 amino acids. Germline V gives CDR1 LGHNA, CDR2 YNFKEQ. The CDR3, as DNA: TGTGCCAGCAGCCAAAGATTCAGACAGGCAGCCTACGAGCAGTACTTC. Translated: CASSQRFRQAAYEQYF.

This clone has only a few counts. The chain employs TRBV4-3 and TRBJ1-2, with a tentative D call TRBD1 (6 bases). The ends were cut back, 0 bases at V and 7 bases at J, with 18 bases in the middle. Looked up from germline, CDR1 is LGHNA and CDR2 is YSLEER. The CDR3 has 16 amino acids. CDR3 sequence reads: CASSQDVDRLVFGYTF. CDR3 in DNA: TGCGCCAGCAGCCAAGACGTTGACAGGCTAGTCTTTGGCTACACCTTC.

This clone was counted between two and nine times. The V gene is TRBV4-2, the J gene TRBJ1-5, with TRBD1 matching over 8 bases. The CDR3 is 17 residues long. The V segment lost 1 base and the J segment 7 bases; nucleotides outside the gene matches: 12. The germline CDR1 and CDR2 sequences are LGHNA and YNFKEQ. The CDR3 is CASSQAIQGARGQPQHF. The CDR3, as DNA: TGTGCCAGCAGCCAAGCCATTCAGGGGGCTAGAGGGCAGCCCCAGCATTTT.

The chain has TRBV5-5 and TRBJ1-6, with D unclear. V lost 0 bases and J lost 1, with 8 bases in between. Germline values: CDR1 SGHKS, CDR2 YYEKEE (reference sequence). The CDR3 length is 16 residues. As DNA, the CDR3 is TGTGCCAGCAGCTTGGGCCGGGAATCCTATAATTCACCCCTCCACTTT. Translating it yields CASSLGRESYNSPLHF.

The gene calls are TRBV7-9 and TRBJ2-1; 7 bases match TRBD1. The germline CDR1 and CDR2 sequences are SEHNR and FQNEAQ (reference sequence). The CDR3 is 17 amino acids. V was pared by 2 bases and J by 2 bases, with 9 bases of the junction left unmatched. CDR3 sequence: CASSLPSGQGAYNEQFF. CDR3 coding DNA: TGTGCCAGCAGCTTACCGTCTGGGCAGGGGGCCTACAATGAGCAGTTCTTC. The whole variable domain, filled in from reference TRBV7-9 and TRBJ2-1, reads DTGVSQNPRHKITKRGQNVTFRCDPISEHNRLYWYRQTLGQGPEFLTYFQNEAQLEKSRLLSDRFSAERPKGSFSTLEIQRTEQGDSAMYLCASSLPSGQGAYNEQFFGPGTRLTVL.